The rows below give T cell receptor beta chains drawn from one sample of a study of blood T cell repertoires in COVID-19. Data came from immunoSEQ multiplex PCR; TCRdb stores just in-frame clones and leaves some out. The data hold over 45,000 clones, with around nine tenths observed a single time. Sequencing was performed on peripheral blood. The origin of the receptors is a man aged 45 to 65 with active COVID-19. CDR3s include the opening cysteine and the closing phenylalanine or tryptophan. D genes are given only for firm matches. Clone size is stated in some rows and not others, as once, few, many or a class when expanded.

CDR3aa: CASSLVGTGGYGYTF; CDR3nt: TGCGCCAGCAGCCTGGTTGGGACGGGGGGCTATGGCTACACCTTC; abundance: -; v_gene: TRBV5-1; d_gene: -; j_gene: TRBJ1-2
CDR3aa: CASSPHGSGRGLYEQYF; CDR3nt: TGTGCCAGCAGTCCCCATGGTAGCGGGAGGGGGCTTTACGAGCAGTACTTC; abundance: -; v_gene: TRBV27; d_gene: TRBD2; j_gene: TRBJ2-7
CDR3aa: CASQPSGYEKLFF; CDR3nt: TGTGCCAGTCAACCATCAGGGTACGAAAAACTGTTTTTT; abundance: -; v_gene: TRBV18; d_gene: -; j_gene: TRBJ1-4
CDR3aa: CASSLGTGDATNEKLFF; CDR3nt: TGCGCCAGCAGCTTGGGGACTGGGGATGCAACTAATGAAAAACTGTTTTTT; abundance: -; v_gene: TRBV5-1; d_gene: -; j_gene: TRBJ1-4
CDR3aa: CAWSVNSYTEAFF; CDR3nt: TGTGCCTGGAGTGTCAACAGTTACACTGAAGCTTTCTTT; abundance: -; v_gene: TRBV30; d_gene: -; j_gene: TRBJ1-1
CDR3aa: CASSQSRGVTQPQHF; CDR3nt: TGCGCCAGCAGTCAATCGCGGGGGGTGACGCAGCCCCAGCATTTT; abundance: -; v_gene: TRBV23-1; d_gene: -; j_gene: TRBJ1-5
CDR3aa: CASSYGADGELFF; CDR3nt: TGTGCCAGCAGTTACGGAGCGGACGGGGAGCTGTTTTTT; abundance: -; v_gene: TRBV6-5; d_gene: -; j_gene: TRBJ2-2
CDR3aa: CASSLAAGGFNQPQHF; CDR3nt: TGTGCCAGCAGCTTAGCGGCAGGGGGTTTCAATCAGCCCCAGCATTTT; abundance: -; v_gene: TRBV7-9; d_gene: TRBD1; j_gene: TRBJ1-5
CDR3aa: CASRGGAERPYTF; CDR3nt: TGTGCCAGCAGGGGTGGGGCCGAGCGTCCTTACACCTTC; abundance: -; v_gene: TRBV6-6; d_gene: -; j_gene: TRBJ1-2
CDR3aa: CASSLRSGRNTDTQYF; CDR3nt: TGTGCCAGCAGCTTGCGAAGCGGGAGGAACACAGATACGCAGTATTTT; abundance: -; v_gene: TRBV5-6; d_gene: TRBD2; j_gene: TRBJ2-3
CDR3aa: CASSSPTSSGANVLTF; CDR3nt: TGTGCCAGCAGCTCCCCTACTAGCTCTGGGGCCAACGTCCTGACTTTC; abundance: -; v_gene: TRBV5-6; d_gene: -; j_gene: TRBJ2-6
CDR3aa: CASSFQLAGASTDTQYF; CDR3nt: TGTGCCAGCAGCTTCCAACTAGCGGGAGCTAGCACAGATACGCAGTATTTT; abundance: -; v_gene: TRBV11-2; d_gene: TRBD2; j_gene: TRBJ2-3
CDR3aa: CASSSRDRGLWEQYF; CDR3nt: TGTGCCAGCAGCTCCCGGGACAGGGGTCTTTGGGAGCAGTACTTC; abundance: once; v_gene: TRBV7-2; d_gene: TRBD1; j_gene: TRBJ2-7
CDR3aa: CASSQQTGQGTNEQYF; CDR3nt: TGTGCCAGCAGCCAACAGACCGGACAGGGGACCAACGAGCAGTACTTC; abundance: once; v_gene: TRBV3-1/TRBV3-2; d_gene: TRBD1; j_gene: TRBJ2-7
CDR3aa: CASSQVSNYGYTF; CDR3nt: TGTGCCAGCAGCCAGGTCTCTAACTATGGCTACACCTTC; abundance: -; v_gene: TRBV11-2; d_gene: -; j_gene: TRBJ1-2
CDR3aa: CASSVGQGHRDNSPLHF; CDR3nt: TGTGCCAGCAGCGTTGGACAGGGACACCGGGATAATTCACCCCTCCACTTT; abundance: -; v_gene: TRBV9; d_gene: TRBD1; j_gene: TRBJ1-6
CDR3aa: CASSLSPNRKETQYF; CDR3nt: TGTGCCAGCTCACTCTCTCCCAACAGGAAGGAGACCCAGTACTTC; abundance: -; v_gene: TRBV18; d_gene: -; j_gene: TRBJ2-5
CDR3aa: CASSPYGTGVEAFF; CDR3nt: TGCGCCAGCAGCCCGTACGGGACAGGGGTTGAAGCTTTCTTT; abundance: -; v_gene: TRBV5-1; d_gene: TRBD1; j_gene: TRBJ1-1
CDR3aa: CASSRNYYEQYF; CDR3nt: TGTGCCAGCAGTCGAAACTACTACGAGCAGTACTTC; abundance: -; v_gene: TRBV5-6; d_gene: -; j_gene: TRBJ2-7
CDR3aa: CASSQAADSLTDTQYF; CDR3nt: TGCGCCAGCAGCCAAGCAGCGGACAGCCTCACAGATACGCAGTATTTT; abundance: once; v_gene: TRBV4-3; d_gene: -; j_gene: TRBJ2-3
CDR3aa: CASSLRRDEQFF; CDR3nt: TGTGCCAGCAGCTTGCGGAGGGATGAGCAGTTCTTC; abundance: -; v_gene: TRBV5-4; d_gene: -; j_gene: TRBJ2-1
CDR3aa: CASSAQPGGNYGYTF; CDR3nt: TGTGCCAGCAGCGCCCAACCAGGGGGCAACTATGGCTACACCTTC; abundance: -; v_gene: TRBV7-9; d_gene: TRBD1; j_gene: TRBJ1-2
CDR3aa: CASSQGTGANQPQHF; CDR3nt: TGTGCCAGCAGCCAAGGGACAGGGGCCAATCAGCCCCAGCATTTT; abundance: -; v_gene: TRBV11-3; d_gene: TRBD1; j_gene: TRBJ1-5
CDR3aa: CASSRGQGPYEQYF; CDR3nt: TGTGCCAGTAGTAGGGGACAGGGACCCTACGAGCAGTACTTC; abundance: -; v_gene: TRBV19; d_gene: TRBD1; j_gene: TRBJ2-7
CDR3aa: CASSRQSSYNEQFF; CDR3nt: TGTGCCAGCTCACGGCAAAGCTCCTACAATGAGCAGTTCTTC; abundance: once; v_gene: TRBV18; d_gene: -; j_gene: TRBJ2-1
CDR3aa: CASSLARPVDTQYF; CDR3nt: TGTGCCAGCAGCTTAGCGCGGCCCGTGGATACGCAGTATTTT; abundance: -; v_gene: TRBV7-2; d_gene: -; j_gene: TRBJ2-3
CDR3aa: CASSLYQDLSGEQYF; CDR3nt: TGCGCCAGCAGCTTGTACCAGGACCTATCGGGGGAGCAGTACTTC; abundance: -; v_gene: TRBV5-1; d_gene: -; j_gene: TRBJ2-7
CDR3aa: CASSPPGGRTGELFF; CDR3nt: TGTGCCAGCAGTCCACCGGGGGGGCGGACCGGGGAGCTGTTTTTT; abundance: -; v_gene: TRBV11-2; d_gene: TRBD2; j_gene: TRBJ2-2
CDR3aa: CASSKGAWLETQYF; CDR3nt: TGTGCCAGCAGTAAAGGGGCGTGGCTGGAGACCCAGTACTTC; abundance: -; v_gene: TRBV25-1; d_gene: -; j_gene: TRBJ2-5
CDR3aa: CASYEVSGELFF; CDR3nt: TGTGCCAGCTATGAGGTATCCGGGGAGCTGTTTTTT; abundance: -; v_gene: TRBV6-5; d_gene: -; j_gene: TRBJ2-2
CDR3aa: CASSLVLGDYGYTF; CDR3nt: TGTGCCAGCAGCTTAGTCCTCGGGGACTATGGCTACACCTTC; abundance: few; v_gene: TRBV11-2; d_gene: -; j_gene: TRBJ1-2
CDR3aa: CAWSPRFGYGYTF; CDR3nt: TGTGCCTGGAGTCCGCGGTTCGGCTATGGCTACACCTTC; abundance: -; v_gene: TRBV30; d_gene: -; j_gene: TRBJ1-2
CDR3aa: CSAWDRAGGNTIYF; CDR3nt: TGCAGCGCCTGGGACAGGGCGGGTGGAAACACCATATATTTT; abundance: -; v_gene: TRBV29-1; d_gene: TRBD1; j_gene: TRBJ1-3
CDR3aa: CASSLLRTGEKYF; CDR3nt: TGTGCCAGCAGCTTACTGAGGACAGGGGAAAAATACTTC; abundance: -; v_gene: TRBV7-9; d_gene: TRBD1; j_gene: TRBJ2-7
CDR3aa: CASSKGLAGSAYNEQFF; CDR3nt: TGTGCCAGCAGCAAGGGACTAGCGGGCTCGGCCTACAATGAGCAGTTCTTC; abundance: -; v_gene: TRBV5-6; d_gene: TRBD2; j_gene: TRBJ2-1
CDR3aa: CASSKYSHTGELFF; CDR3nt: TGTGCCAGCAGCAAATACAGTCACACCGGGGAGCTGTTTTTT; abundance: -; v_gene: TRBV21-1; d_gene: -; j_gene: TRBJ2-2
CDR3aa: CASSQDLASGGYEQYF; CDR3nt: TGCGCCAGCAGCCAAGATCTGGCTAGCGGGGGTTACGAGCAGTACTTC; abundance: -; v_gene: TRBV4-1; d_gene: TRBD2; j_gene: TRBJ2-7
CDR3aa: CATLLGLADYNEQFF; CDR3nt: TGTGCCACCCTCTTGGGACTAGCGGACTACAATGAGCAGTTCTTC; abundance: -; v_gene: TRBV2; d_gene: TRBD2; j_gene: TRBJ2-1
CDR3aa: CASSDILAGTSYEQYF; CDR3nt: TGCGCCAGCAGCGACATACTAGCGGGGACCTCCTACGAGCAGTACTTC; abundance: -; v_gene: TRBV10-2; d_gene: TRBD2; j_gene: TRBJ2-7
CDR3aa: CASSPQGGETEAFF; CDR3nt: TGTGCCAGCAGTCCCCAGGGGGGAGAGACTGAAGCTTTCTTT; abundance: once; v_gene: TRBV7-2; d_gene: TRBD1; j_gene: TRBJ1-1
CDR3aa: CASSSATGDRYTEAFF; CDR3nt: TGTGCCAGCAGCTCAGCGACAGGGGATCGGTACACTGAAGCTTTCTTT; abundance: -; v_gene: TRBV5-4; d_gene: TRBD1; j_gene: TRBJ1-1
CDR3aa: CASSTRGVGYTF; CDR3nt: TGTGCCAGTAGTACCCGGGGGGTCGGCTACACCTTC; abundance: -; v_gene: TRBV19; d_gene: -; j_gene: TRBJ1-2
CDR3aa: CASSKSSISSYEQYF; CDR3nt: TGTGCCAGCAGTAAGTCTAGCATCAGCTCCTACGAGCAGTACTTC; abundance: few; v_gene: TRBV27; d_gene: -; j_gene: TRBJ2-7
CDR3aa: CASSQLGQDGYTF; CDR3nt: TGCGCCAGCAGCCAACTGGGGCAAGATGGCTACACCTTC; abundance: -; v_gene: TRBV4-3; d_gene: -; j_gene: TRBJ1-2
CDR3aa: CASSVRQGLSTEAFF; CDR3nt: TGCGCCAGCAGCGTCAGACAGGGTTTGAGCACTGAAGCTTTCTTT; abundance: -; v_gene: TRBV5-1; d_gene: TRBD1; j_gene: TRBJ1-1
CDR3aa: CASSLASGRETQYF; CDR3nt: TGTGCCAGCAGCTTGGCTAGCGGGAGAGAGACCCAGTACTTC; abundance: -; v_gene: TRBV5-4; d_gene: TRBD2; j_gene: TRBJ2-5
CDR3aa: CASSFTGVIDQPQHF; CDR3nt: TGTGCCAGCAGTTTTACAGGGGTTATCGATCAGCCCCAGCATTTT; abundance: -; v_gene: TRBV2; d_gene: TRBD1; j_gene: TRBJ1-5
CDR3aa: CASSYSGTTSYEQYF; CDR3nt: TGTGCCAGCAGTTACTCGGGGACTACCTCCTACGAGCAGTACTTC; abundance: -; v_gene: TRBV6-5; d_gene: TRBD2; j_gene: TRBJ2-7
CDR3aa: CATSDPPGQGTDTQYF; CDR3nt: TGTGCCACCAGTGATCCGCCGGGACAGGGCACAGATACGCAGTATTTT; abundance: -; v_gene: TRBV24-1; d_gene: TRBD1; j_gene: TRBJ2-3
CDR3aa: CASSASGGGTTDTQYF; CDR3nt: TGTGCCAGCAGCGCGAGCGGGGGGGGAACCACAGATACGCAGTATTTT; abundance: -; v_gene: TRBV7-2; d_gene: TRBD2; j_gene: TRBJ2-3
CDR3aa: CSASPSGKREQYF; CDR3nt: TGCAGTGCTAGTCCTAGCGGGAAACGAGAGCAGTACTTC; abundance: few; v_gene: TRBV20-1; d_gene: TRBD2; j_gene: TRBJ2-7
CDR3aa: CASSSGTSGFETQYF; CDR3nt: TGCGCCAGCAGTTCCGGGACTAGCGGGTTCGAGACCCAGTACTTC; abundance: -; v_gene: TRBV5-1; d_gene: TRBD2; j_gene: TRBJ2-5
CDR3aa: CAWRGGLSYTF; CDR3nt: TGTGCCTGGAGGGGAGGTTTGAGTTACACCTTC; abundance: -; v_gene: TRBV30; d_gene: -; j_gene: TRBJ1-2
CDR3aa: CASSQDLLAPAKNIQYF; CDR3nt: TGTGCCAGCAGCCAAGATCTCCTAGCGCCAGCCAAAAACATTCAGTACTTC; abundance: -; v_gene: TRBV4-2; d_gene: -; j_gene: TRBJ2-4
CDR3aa: CASGLGLIPRLGETQYF; CDR3nt: TGTGCTAGTGGTTTGGGGCTAATACCTCGACTCGGAGAGACCCAGTACTTC; abundance: -; v_gene: TRBV12-5; d_gene: -; j_gene: TRBJ2-5
CDR3aa: CASSLAAGAPSGAFF; CDR3nt: TGTGCCAGCAGCTTGGCGGCAGGGGCGCCCAGTGGAGCTTTCTTT; abundance: -; v_gene: TRBV5-6; d_gene: -; j_gene: TRBJ1-1
CDR3aa: CASSYHSMEQYF; CDR3nt: TGTGCCAGCAGCTACCACAGCATGGAGCAGTACTTC; abundance: -; v_gene: TRBV7-9; d_gene: -; j_gene: TRBJ2-7